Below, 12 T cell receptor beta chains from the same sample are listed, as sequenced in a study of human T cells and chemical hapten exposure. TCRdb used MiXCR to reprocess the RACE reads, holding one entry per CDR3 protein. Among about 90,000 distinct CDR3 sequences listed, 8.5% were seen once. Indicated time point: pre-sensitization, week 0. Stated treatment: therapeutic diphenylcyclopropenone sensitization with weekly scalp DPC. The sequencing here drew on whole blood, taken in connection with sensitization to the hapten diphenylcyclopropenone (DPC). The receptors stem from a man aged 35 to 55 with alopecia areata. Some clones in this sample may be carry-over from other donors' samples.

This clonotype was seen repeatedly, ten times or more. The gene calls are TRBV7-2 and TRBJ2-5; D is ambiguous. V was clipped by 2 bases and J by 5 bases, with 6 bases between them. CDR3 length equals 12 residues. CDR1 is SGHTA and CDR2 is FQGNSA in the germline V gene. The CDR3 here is CASSLYSETQYF. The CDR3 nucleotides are TGTGCCAGCAGCTTATACTCGGAGACCCAGTACTTC.

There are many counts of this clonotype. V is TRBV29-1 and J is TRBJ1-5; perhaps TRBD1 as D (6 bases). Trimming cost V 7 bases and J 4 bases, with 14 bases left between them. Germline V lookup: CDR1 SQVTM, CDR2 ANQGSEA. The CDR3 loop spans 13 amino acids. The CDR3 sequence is CSAVTGFNQPQHF. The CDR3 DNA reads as TGCAGCGCAGTGACAGGCTTTAATCAGCCCCAGCATTTT.

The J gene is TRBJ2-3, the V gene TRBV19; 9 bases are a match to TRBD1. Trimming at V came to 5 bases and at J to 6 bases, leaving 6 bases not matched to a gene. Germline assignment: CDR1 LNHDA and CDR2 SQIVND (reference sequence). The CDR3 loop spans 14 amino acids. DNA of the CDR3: TGTGCCAGTAGTCTTGGACAGGGGTGGGATACGCAGTATTTT. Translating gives CASSLGQGWDTQYF.

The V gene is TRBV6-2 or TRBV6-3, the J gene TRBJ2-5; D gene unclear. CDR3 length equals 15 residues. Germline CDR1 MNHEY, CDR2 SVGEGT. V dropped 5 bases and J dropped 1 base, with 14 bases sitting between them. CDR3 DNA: TGTGCCAGCAGTGACCCCCGCCAACTCCAAGAGACCCAGTACTTC. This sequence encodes CASSDPRQLQETQYF.

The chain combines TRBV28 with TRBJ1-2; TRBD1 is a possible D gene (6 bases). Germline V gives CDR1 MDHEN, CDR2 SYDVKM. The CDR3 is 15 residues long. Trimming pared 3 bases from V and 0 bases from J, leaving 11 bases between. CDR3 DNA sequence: TGTGCCAGCAGTTTTCGGGGGGCCGCTAACTATGGCTACACCTTC. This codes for CASSFRGAANYGYTF.

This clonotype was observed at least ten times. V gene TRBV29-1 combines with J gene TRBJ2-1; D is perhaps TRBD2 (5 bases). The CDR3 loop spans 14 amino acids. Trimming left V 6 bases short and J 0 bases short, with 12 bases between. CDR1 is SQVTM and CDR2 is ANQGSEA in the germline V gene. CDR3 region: CSVASSSSYNEQFF. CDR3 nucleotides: TGCAGCGTAGCTAGCAGTAGCTCCTACAATGAGCAGTTCTTC.

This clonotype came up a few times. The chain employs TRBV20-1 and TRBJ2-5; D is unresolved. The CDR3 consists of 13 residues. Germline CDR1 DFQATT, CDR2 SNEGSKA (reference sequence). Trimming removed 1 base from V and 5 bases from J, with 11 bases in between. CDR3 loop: CSARGGALETQYF. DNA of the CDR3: TGCAGTGCTAGAGGAGGAGCCCTGGAGACCCAGTACTTC.

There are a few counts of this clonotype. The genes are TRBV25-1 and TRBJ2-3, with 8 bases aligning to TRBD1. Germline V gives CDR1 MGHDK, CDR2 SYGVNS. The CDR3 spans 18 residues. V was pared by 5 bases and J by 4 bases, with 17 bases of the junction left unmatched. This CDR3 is CASSTRFGDRWFADTQYF. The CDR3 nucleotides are TGTGCCAGCAGTACGCGTTTTGGGGACAGGTGGTTCGCAGATACGCAGTATTTT.

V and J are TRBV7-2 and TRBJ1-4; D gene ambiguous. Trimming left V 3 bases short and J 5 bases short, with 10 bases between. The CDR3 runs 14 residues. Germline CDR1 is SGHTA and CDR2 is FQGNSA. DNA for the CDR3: TGTGCCAGCAGCTTGAGGACCGAGAATGAAAAACTGTTTTTT. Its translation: CASSLRTENEKLFF.

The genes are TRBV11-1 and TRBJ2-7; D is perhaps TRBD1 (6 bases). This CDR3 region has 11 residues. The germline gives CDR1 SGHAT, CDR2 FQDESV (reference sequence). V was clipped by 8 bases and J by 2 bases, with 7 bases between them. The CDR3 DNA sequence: TGTGCCAGCCAGGGGACCTACGAGCAGTACTTC. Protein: CASQGTYEQYF.

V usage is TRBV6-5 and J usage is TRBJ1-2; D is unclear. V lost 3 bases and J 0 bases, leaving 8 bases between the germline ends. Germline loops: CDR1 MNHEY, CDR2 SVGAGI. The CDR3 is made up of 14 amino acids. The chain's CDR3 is CASSYSTSNYGYTF. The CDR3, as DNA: TGTGCCAGCAGTTATAGTACTTCTAACTATGGCTACACCTTC.

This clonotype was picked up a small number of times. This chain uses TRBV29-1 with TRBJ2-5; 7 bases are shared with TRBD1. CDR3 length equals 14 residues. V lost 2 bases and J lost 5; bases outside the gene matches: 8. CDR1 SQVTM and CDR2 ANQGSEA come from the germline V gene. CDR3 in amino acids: CSVEPRGGGETQYF. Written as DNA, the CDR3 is TGCAGCGTTGAACCGAGAGGGGGCGGGGAGACCCAGTACTTC.